The T cell receptor (beta chain) described here comes from a study of blood T cell repertoires in COVID-19. Here immunoSEQ multiplex PCR was the method, and the copy in TCRdb shows in-frame clones only, minus some. The sample has some 170,000 clones, around 73% seen once; the top ten hold 15% to 20%. The germline V gene encodes CDR1 SGHAT and CDR2 FQNNGV. Trimming removed 5 bases from V and 8 bases from J, with 7 bases in between. The CDR3 is 11 residues long. The sequence was collected from a woman between 50 and 59 years old who had recovered from COVID-19. Input material: PBMCs or T cells enriched from blood (not recorded which). The chain combines TRBV11-2 with TRBJ2-1; D is unclear. CDR3 sequence (DNA): TGTGCCAGCAGCCGTTTATATGAGCAGTTCTTC. This encodes CASSRLYEQFF.